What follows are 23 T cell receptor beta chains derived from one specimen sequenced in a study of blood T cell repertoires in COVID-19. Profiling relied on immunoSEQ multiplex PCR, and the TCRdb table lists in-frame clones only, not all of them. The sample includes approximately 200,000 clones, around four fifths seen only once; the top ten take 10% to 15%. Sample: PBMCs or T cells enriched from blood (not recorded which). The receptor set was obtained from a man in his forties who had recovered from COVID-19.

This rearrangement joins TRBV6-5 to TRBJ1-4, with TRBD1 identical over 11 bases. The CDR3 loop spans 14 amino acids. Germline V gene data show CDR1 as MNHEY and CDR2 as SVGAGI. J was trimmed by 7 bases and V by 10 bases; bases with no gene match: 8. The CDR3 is CATRTGGFGEKLFF. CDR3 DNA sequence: TGTGCCACAAGGACAGGGGGCTTTGGTGAAAAACTGTTTTTT.

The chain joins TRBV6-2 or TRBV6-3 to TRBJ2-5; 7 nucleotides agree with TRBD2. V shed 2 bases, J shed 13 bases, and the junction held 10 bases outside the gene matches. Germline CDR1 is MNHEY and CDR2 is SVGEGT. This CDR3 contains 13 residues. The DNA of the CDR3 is TGTGCCAGCAGTTACCAAATTAGCGGGTTCGGGTACTTC. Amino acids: CASSYQISGFGYF.

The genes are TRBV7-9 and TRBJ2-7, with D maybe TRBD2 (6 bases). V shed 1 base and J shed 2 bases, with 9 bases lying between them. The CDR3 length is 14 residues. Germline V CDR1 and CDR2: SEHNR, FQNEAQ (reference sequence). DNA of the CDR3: TGTGCCAGCAGCTTAGTGGGGGGTACCTACGAGCAGTACTTC. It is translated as CASSLVGGTYEQYF. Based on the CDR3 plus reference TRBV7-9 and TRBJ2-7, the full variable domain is DTGVSQNPRHKITKRGQNVTFRCDPISEHNRLYWYRQTLGQGPEFLTYFQNEAQLEKSRLLSDRFSAERPKGSFSTLEIQRTEQGDSAMYLCASSLVGGTYEQYFGPGTRLTVT.

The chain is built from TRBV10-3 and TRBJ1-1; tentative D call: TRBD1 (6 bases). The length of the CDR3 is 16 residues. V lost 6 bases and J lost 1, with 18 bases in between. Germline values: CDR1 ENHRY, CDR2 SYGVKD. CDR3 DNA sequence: TGTGCCATCAGAGACTTAACAGGGCCACAGAACACTGAAGCTTTCTTT. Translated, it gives CAIRDLTGPQNTEAFF.

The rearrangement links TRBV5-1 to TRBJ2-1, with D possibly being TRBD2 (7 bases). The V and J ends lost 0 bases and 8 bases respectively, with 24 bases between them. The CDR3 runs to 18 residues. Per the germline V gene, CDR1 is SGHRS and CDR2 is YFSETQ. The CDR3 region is CASSLGGGSGNPTDEQFF. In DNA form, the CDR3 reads TGCGCCAGCAGCTTGGGAGGGGGGAGCGGGAACCCCACGGATGAGCAGTTCTTC.

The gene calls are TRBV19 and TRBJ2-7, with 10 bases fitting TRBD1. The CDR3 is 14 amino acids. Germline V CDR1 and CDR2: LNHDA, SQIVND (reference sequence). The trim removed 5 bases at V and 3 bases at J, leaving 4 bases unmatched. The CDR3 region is CASSPGQGYYEQYF. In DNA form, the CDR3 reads TGTGCCAGTAGTCCGGGACAGGGGTACTACGAGCAGTACTTC.

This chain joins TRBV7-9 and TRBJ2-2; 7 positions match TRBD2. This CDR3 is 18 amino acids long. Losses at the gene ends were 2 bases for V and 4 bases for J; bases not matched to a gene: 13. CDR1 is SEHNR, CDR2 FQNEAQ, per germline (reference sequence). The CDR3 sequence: CASSLWGRAVESTGELFF. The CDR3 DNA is TGTGCCAGCAGCTTATGGGGGAGGGCCGTTGAAAGCACCGGGGAGCTGTTTTTT.

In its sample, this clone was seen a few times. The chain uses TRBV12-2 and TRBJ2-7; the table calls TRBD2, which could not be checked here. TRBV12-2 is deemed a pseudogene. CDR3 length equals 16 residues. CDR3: CASRLAGEGLTYEQYV. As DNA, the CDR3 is TGTGCAAGTCGCTTAGCTGGGGAGGGCCTCACCTACGAGCAGTACGTC.

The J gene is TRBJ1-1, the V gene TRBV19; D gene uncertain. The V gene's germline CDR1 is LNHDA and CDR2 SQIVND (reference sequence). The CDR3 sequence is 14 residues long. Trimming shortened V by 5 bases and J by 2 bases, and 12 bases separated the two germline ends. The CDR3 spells CASSYDGVNTEAFF. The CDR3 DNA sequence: TGTGCCAGTAGTTATGACGGAGTCAACACTGAAGCTTTCTTT.

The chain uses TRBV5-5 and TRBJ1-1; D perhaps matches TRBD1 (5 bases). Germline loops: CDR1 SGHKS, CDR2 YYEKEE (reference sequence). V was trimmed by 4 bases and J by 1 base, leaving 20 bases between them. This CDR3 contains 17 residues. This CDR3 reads CASSAVEAWGWNTEAFF. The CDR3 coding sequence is TGTGCCAGCAGCGCGGTCGAAGCCTGGGGCTGGAACACTGAAGCTTTCTTT.

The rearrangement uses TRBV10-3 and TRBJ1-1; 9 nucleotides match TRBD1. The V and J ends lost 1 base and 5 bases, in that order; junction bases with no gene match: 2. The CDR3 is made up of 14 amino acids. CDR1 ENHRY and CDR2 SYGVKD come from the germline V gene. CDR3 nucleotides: TGTGCCATCAGTGAGTGGGACAGGGTTACTGAAGCTTTCTTT. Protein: CAISEWDRVTEAFF.

The CDR3 region is CASRTGVVTDTQYF. CDR3 DNA: TGTGCATCCCGCACCGGGGTAGTCACAGATACGCAGTATTTT. The chain carries TRBV18 and TRBJ2-3, with D possibly TRBD2 on 5 matching bases. The CDR3 sequence is 14 residues long. Per germline, CDR1 KGHSH and CDR2 LQKENI.

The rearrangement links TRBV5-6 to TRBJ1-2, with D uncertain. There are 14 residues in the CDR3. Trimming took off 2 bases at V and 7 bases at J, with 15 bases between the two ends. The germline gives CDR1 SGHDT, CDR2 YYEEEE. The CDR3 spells CASSFDIQEVGYTF. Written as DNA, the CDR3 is TGTGCCAGCAGCTTCGATATACAAGAGGTTGGCTACACCTTC.

The CDR3 reads CASSPNLAGGGETQYF. The CDR3, as DNA: TGCGCCAGCAGCCCGAATCTAGCGGGGGGGGGAGAGACCCAGTACTTC. The V gene is TRBV5-1, the J gene TRBJ2-5, with 12 bases aligning to TRBD2. The CDR3 covers 16 residues. V lost 4 bases and J lost 4; bases outside the gene matches: 8. The germline V gene has CDR1 SGHRS and CDR2 YFSETQ.

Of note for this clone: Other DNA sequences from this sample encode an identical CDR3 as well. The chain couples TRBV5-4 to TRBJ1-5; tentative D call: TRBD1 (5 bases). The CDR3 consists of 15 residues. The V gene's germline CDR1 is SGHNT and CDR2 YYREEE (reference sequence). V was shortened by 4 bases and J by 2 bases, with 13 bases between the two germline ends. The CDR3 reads CASSLDGGGNQPQHF. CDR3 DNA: TGTGCCAGCAGCCTGGACGGAGGGGGCAATCAGCCCCAGCATTTT.

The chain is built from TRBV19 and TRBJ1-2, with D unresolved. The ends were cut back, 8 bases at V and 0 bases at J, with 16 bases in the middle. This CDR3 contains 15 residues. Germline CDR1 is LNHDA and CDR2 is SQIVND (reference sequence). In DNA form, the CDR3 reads TGTGCCAGTCTCCGGTCAGGCTACACTAACTATGGCTACACCTTC. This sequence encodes CASLRSGYTNYGYTF.

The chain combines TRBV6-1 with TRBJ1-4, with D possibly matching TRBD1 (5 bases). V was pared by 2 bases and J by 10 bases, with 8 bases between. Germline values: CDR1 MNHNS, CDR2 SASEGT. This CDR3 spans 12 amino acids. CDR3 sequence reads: CASSEIQGKLFF. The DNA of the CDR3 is TGTGCCAGCAGTGAAATCCAGGGAAAACTGTTTTTT.

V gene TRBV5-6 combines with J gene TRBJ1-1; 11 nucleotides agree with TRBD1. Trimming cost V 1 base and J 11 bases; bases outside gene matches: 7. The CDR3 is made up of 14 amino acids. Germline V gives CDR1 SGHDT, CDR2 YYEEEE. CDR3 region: CASSLTGQGAVAFF. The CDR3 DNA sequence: TGTGCCAGCAGCTTGACAGGACAGGGGGCTGTTGCTTTCTTT.

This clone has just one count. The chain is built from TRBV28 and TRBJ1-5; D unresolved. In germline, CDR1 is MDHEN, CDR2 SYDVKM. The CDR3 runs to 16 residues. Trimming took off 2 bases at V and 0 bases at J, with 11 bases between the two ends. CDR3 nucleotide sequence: TGTGCCAGCAGTTTAGACATCGCCTTTAGCAATCAGCCCCAGCATTTT. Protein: CASSLDIAFSNQPQHF.

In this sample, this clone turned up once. The CDR3 DNA reads as TGCAGCGTTACGAAGGTCGTGGGGGAGGATGGCTACACCTTC. Its protein is CSVTKVVGEDGYTF. The rearrangement uses TRBV29-1 and TRBJ1-2; D possibly corresponds to TRBD1 (5 bases). Per germline, CDR1 SQVTM and CDR2 ANQGSEA. Trimming removed 5 bases from V and 6 bases from J, with 19 bases in between. The CDR3 is 14 residues long.

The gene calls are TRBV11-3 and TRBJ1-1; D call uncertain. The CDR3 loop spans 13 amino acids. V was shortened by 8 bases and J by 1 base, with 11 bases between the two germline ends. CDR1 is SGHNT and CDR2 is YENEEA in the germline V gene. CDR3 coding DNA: TGTGCCAGCGCCTCATACTCGAACACTGAAGCTTTCTTT. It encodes CASASYSNTEAFF.

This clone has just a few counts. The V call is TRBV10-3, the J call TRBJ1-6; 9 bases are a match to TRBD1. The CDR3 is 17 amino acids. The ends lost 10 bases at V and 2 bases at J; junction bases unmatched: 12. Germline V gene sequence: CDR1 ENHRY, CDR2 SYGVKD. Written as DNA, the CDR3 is TGTGCCAGCCGGGGACAGGGTTCCCTCACCTATAATTCACCCCTCCACTTT. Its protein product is CASRGQGSLTYNSPLHF.

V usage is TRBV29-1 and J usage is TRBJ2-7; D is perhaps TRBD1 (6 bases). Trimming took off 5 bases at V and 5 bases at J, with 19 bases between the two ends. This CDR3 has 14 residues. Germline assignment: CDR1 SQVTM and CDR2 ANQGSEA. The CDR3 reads CSVQQGFFANEQYF. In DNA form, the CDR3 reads TGCAGCGTTCAACAGGGTTTTTTCGCCAACGAGCAGTACTTC.